This is a list of T cell receptor beta chains from one sample in a study of blood T cell repertoires in COVID-19. Clones were sequenced by immunoSEQ multiplex PCR, and TCRdb holds only the in-frame ones, with some missing. The sample has 200,000 to 250,000 clones; 80% to 90% are singletons. The specimen was PBMCs or T cells enriched from blood (not recorded which). The receptors shown here come from a middle-aged woman with acute COVID-19. Both conserved end residues are part of each CDR3. A D gene is named only where the DNA matches it firmly. Expanded clones are given a class, and other clones once, few, many or no size at all.

D gene | clone size | J gene | V gene | CDR3 DNA | CDR3 protein
TRBD1 | - | TRBJ1-2 | TRBV11-2 | TGTGCCAGCAGCTTAGTAAAGGGGGCGCCGGGAGACTATGGCTACACCTTC | CASSLVKGAPGDYGYTF
- | - | TRBJ2-1 | TRBV7-3 | TGTGCCAGCAGCCGGGGAAGTGAGGGCTACAATGAGCAGTTCTTC | CASSRGSEGYNEQFF
- | - | TRBJ2-3 | TRBV5-1 | TGCGCCAGCAGCTTTCAGGGGTATACGCAGTATTTT | CASSFQGYTQYF
- | - | TRBJ2-6 | TRBV7-9 | TGTGCCAGCAGCTTAGGGGCCTACTCTGGGGCCAACGTCCTGACTTTC | CASSLGAYSGANVLTF
TRBD2 | - | TRBJ2-2 | TRBV4-2 | TGTGCCAGCAGCCCCCCATACGGCGGGAGGGCCACCGGGGAGCTGTTTTTT | CASSPPYGGRATGELFF
- | - | TRBJ1-1 | TRBV4-3 | TGCGCCAGCGGCCAAGTCCTCAACACTGAAGCTTTCTTT | CASGQVLNTEAFF
TRBD2 | - | TRBJ2-1 | TRBV27 | TGTGCCAGCAGTTTCCCTAGCGGGAGGGGGAATGAGCAGTTCTTC | CASSFPSGRGNEQFF
- | - | TRBJ2-7 | TRBV7-2 | TGTGCCAGCAGCTTAGTTCTGAGCTCCTACGAGCAGTACTTC | CASSLVLSSYEQYF
- | - | TRBJ2-3 | TRBV27 | TGTGCCAGCAGTTTATCCCTGGGGCCAGATACGCAGTATTTT | CASSLSLGPDTQYF
- | once | TRBJ1-1 | TRBV2 | TGTGCCAGCAACTTCGGAGGGGCGGGCACTGAAGCTTTCTTT | CASNFGGAGTEAFF
TRBD2 | - | TRBJ2-3 | TRBV9 | TGTGCCAGCAGCGGCAGCGGGAGTGGCACAGATACGCAGTATTTT | CASSGSGSGTDTQYF
- | once | TRBJ2-1 | TRBV5-1 | TGCGCCAGCATTATCAATCCCCCGGTCGGAGGGAACAATGAGCAGTTCTTC | CASIINPPVGGNNEQFF
- | - | TRBJ2-7 | TRBV7-2 | TGTGCCAGCAGCTTAGCGGGAACAGGGTACAGGTACGAGCAGTACTTC | CASSLAGTGYRYEQYF
- | once | TRBJ1-2 | TRBV12-3/TRBV12-4 | TGTGCCAGCAGTCAAACAGACTATGGCTACACCTTC | CASSQTDYGYTF
- | - | TRBJ2-1 | TRBV5-1 | TGCGCCAGCAGCTCAGGGGCCAACTACAATGAGCAGTTCTTC | CASSSGANYNEQFF
- | - | TRBJ1-5 | TRBV28 | TGTGCCAGCAGCCGAGGAGGATCCGGGCAGCCCCAGCATTTT | CASSRGGSGQPQHF
TRBD2 | - | TRBJ2-7 | TRBV7-2 | TGTGCCAGCAGCTTAGATGCTAGCGGGAGAATTGTGCAGTACTTC | CASSLDASGRIVQYF
TRBD1 | - | TRBJ2-7 | TRBV3-1/TRBV3-2 | TGTGCCAGCAGGGACGGGACAGGGGTCGAGCAGTACTTC | CASRDGTGVEQYF
- | - | TRBJ2-2 | TRBV5-1 | TGCGCCAGCAGCTTGGTCCCCGTCGGTGCGAACACCGGGGAGCTGTTTTTT | CASSLVPVGANTGELFF
- | - | TRBJ2-6 | TRBV6-5 | TGTGCCAGCAGCCCCGAGGGAACTGGGGCCAACGTCCTGACTTTC | CASSPEGTGANVLTF
TRBD2 | - | TRBJ2-1 | TRBV27 | TGTGCCAGCAGGAGACTAGCGGAACACAATGAGCAGTTCTTC | CASRRLAEHNEQFF
- | - | TRBJ1-1 | TRBV5-1 | TGCGCCAGCAGCAACCTCGACAGAATGAACACTGAAGCTTTCTTT | CASSNLDRMNTEAFF
- | - | TRBJ2-2 | TRBV14 | TGTGCCAGCAGTCCTAGCGTCGCCGGGGAGCTGTTTTTT | CASSPSVAGELFF
- | - | TRBJ2-1 | TRBV7-3 | TGTGCCAGCAGCTCCTTAACCTCCGCAGACAACAATGAGCAGTTCTTC | CASSSLTSADNNEQFF
TRBD1 | - | TRBJ1-2 | TRBV6-6 | TGTGCCAGCAGTTACAGCCTAGGGGGCGCCTATGGCTACACCTTC | CASSYSLGGAYGYTF
- | - | TRBJ1-4 | TRBV23-1 | TGCGCCAGCATTACCCAGGGGCCCTGGGGCCCCACAACTAATGAAAAACTGTTTTTT | CASITQGPWGPTTNEKLFF
TRBD1 | - | TRBJ1-5 | TRBV28 | TGTGCCAGCAGAGCAGGGGGTTATCAGCCCCAGCATTTT | CASRAGGYQPQHF
TRBD2 | - | TRBJ2-5 | TRBV2 | TGTGCCAGCAGGGTGGGGGGGTTCTCCGGAGAGACCCAGTACTTC | CASRVGGFSGETQYF
TRBD2 | - | TRBJ2-1 | TRBV14 | TGTGCCAGCAGCCAACCATTACTCGGCGGCTCTTTATCGGGGGGGATCGCTTCCTACAATGAGCAGTTCTTC | CASSQPLLGGSLSGGIASYNEQFF
- | once | TRBJ2-2 | TRBV7-2 | TGTGCCAGCAGCACTCCCGGGAAACCTGAGCTGTTTTTT | CASSTPGKPELFF
- | - | TRBJ2-2 | TRBV28 | TGTGCCAGCAGTAAAGGGGGAGTACCCGGGGAGCTGTTTTTT | CASSKGGVPGELFF
- | - | TRBJ2-1 | TRBV14 | TGTGCCAGCAGCCAACTCGCTGCGAATGAGCAGTTCTTC | CASSQLAANEQFF
- | - | TRBJ1-2 | TRBV5-4 | TGTGCCAGCAGCTTCGGGCAGGGCTGGGACTATGGCTACACCTTC | CASSFGQGWDYGYTF
TRBD1 | once | TRBJ2-4 | TRBV3-1/TRBV3-2 | TGTGCCAGCAGCTTCTTGGGGACAGGGAACATTCAGTACTTC | CASSFLGTGNIQYF
- | - | TRBJ1-3 | TRBV2 | TGTGCCAGCGCTGACAGGAGCTCTGGAAACACCATATATTTT | CASADRSSGNTIYF
- | few | TRBJ2-1 | TRBV11-2 | TGTGCCAGCAGCCAAGTTTCGAGGTCGTACAATGAGCAGTTCTTC | CASSQVSRSYNEQFF
- | - | TRBJ1-6 | TRBV10-3 | TGTGCCATCAGTGAGTCGAGTCCCAAGACACCCCTCCACTTT | CAISESSPKTPLHF
TRBD1 | - | TRBJ2-7 | TRBV28 | TGTGCCAGCAGTCCACCGGACAGGGTTCATTCCTACGAGCAGTACTTC | CASSPPDRVHSYEQYF